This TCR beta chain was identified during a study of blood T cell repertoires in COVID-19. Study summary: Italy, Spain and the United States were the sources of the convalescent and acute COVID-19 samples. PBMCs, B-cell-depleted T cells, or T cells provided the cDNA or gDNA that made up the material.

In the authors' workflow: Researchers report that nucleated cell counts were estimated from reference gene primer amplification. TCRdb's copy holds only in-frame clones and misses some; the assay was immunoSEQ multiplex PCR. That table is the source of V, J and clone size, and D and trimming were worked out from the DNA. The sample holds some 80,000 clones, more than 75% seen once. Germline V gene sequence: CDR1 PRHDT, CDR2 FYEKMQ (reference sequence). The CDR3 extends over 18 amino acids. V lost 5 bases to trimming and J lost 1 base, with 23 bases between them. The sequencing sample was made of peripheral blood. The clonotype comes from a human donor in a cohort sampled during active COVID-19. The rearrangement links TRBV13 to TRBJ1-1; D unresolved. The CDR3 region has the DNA TGTGCCAGCAGCCGTAGAAGCCCAGGCACAACTGGGAACACTGAAGCTTTCTTT. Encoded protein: CASSRRSPGTTGNTEAFF.